The clone carrying this TCR beta chain was picked up a small number of times. The antigen is undetermined. The sample originates from a study of cytomegalovirus exposure and HLA in healthy donors. About the study: Counted in an early data release were approximately 85 million unique TCRs from HLA-typed donors.

Study-wide points: Sequencing had likely introduced a cluster of highly shared sequence variants as an artifact. Per a later analysis, roughly 17,000 TCR beta sequences showed association with HLA alleles at 0.05 false discovery rate. Accounts indicate the classifier identified cytomegalovirus status with strong specificity and sensitivity.

Primers for the PCR totalled 60 Vbeta and 13 Jbeta. TCRdb keeps only in-frame clones here, not all; method: immunoSEQ multiplex PCR. The data contain 100,000 to 150,000 clones, around 80% of them singletons. Source material: PBMCs. The receptor was derived from a man aged 25 to 40 in good health and CMV-seronegative.

The DNA for the CDR3 is TGTGCCAGCAGCTTAGTCGGACAGGGAACCACAGATACGCAGTATTTT. This codes for CASSLVGQGTTDTQYF. The chain has TRBV7-8 and TRBJ2-3; 8 nucleotides align to TRBD1. Germline V gene data show CDR1 as SGHVS and CDR2 as FQNEAQ. V shed 1 base, J shed 2 bases, and the junction held 5 bases outside the gene matches. CDR3 length: 16 amino acids.